This passage covers 2 T cell receptor beta chains from one sample sequenced in a study of blood T cell repertoires in COVID-19 (dated by TCRdb to the early 2020s). The library was obtained by the immunoSEQ multiplex PCR assay. This immuneACCESS table, as held by TCRdb, lists in-frame sequences with V and J called but not all clones. Of the missing ones, under half trace to an unresolved V gene in checked studies; the others have no known cause. The sample contains about 68,000 clones, 84% of them found a single time. Of the sample, around 8% falls within the top ten clones. Material: peripheral blood. These receptors came from a man aged 45-65 years with active COVID-19.

V and J are TRBV5-1 and TRBJ1-4; a possible D gene is TRBD1 (5 bases). Germline V lookup: CDR1 SGHRS, CDR2 YFSETQ. The CDR3 sequence is 15 residues long. Trimming cost V 7 bases and J 0 bases, with 13 bases left between them. CDR3 sequence: CASGSEGATNEKLFF. The CDR3, as DNA: TGCGCCAGCGGAAGTGAAGGGGCAACTAATGAAAAACTGTTTTTT.

The chain carries TRBV7-2 and TRBJ2-7; 11 bases are a match to TRBD2. V lost 5 bases and J lost 4; bases outside the gene matches: 10. The CDR3 has 16 residues. Germline V CDR1 and CDR2: SGHTA, FQGNSA. DNA for the CDR3: TGTGCCAGCAGCCAAGGGCCTAGCGGGGGGAGGTACGAGCAGTACTTC. Its translation: CASSQGPSGGRYEQYF.